Below are 5 T cell receptor beta chains sequenced from a single sample in a study of graft-versus-host responses after intestinal transplantation. Sequencing was performed with immunoSEQ multiplex PCR; in TCRdb, only in-frame clones are kept and a portion is missing. In the table there are over 90,000 clones, 90% to 95% of which are singletons. Antigen specificity for these receptors is unknown. Sequenced material: unstimulated CD8+ T cells sorted from spleen or lymph node cells, taken before intestinal transplant. The source of these receptors is a human donor who received an intestinal transplant.

The chain uses TRBV29-1 and TRBJ2-6; D is ambiguous. CDR1 and CDR2 (germline): SQVTM, ANQGSEA. The V and J ends lost 6 bases and 0 bases respectively, with 6 bases between them. This CDR3 is built from 13 residues. CDR3 DNA sequence: TGCAGCGTCCCAAGCTCTGGGGCCAACGTCCTGACTTTC. This sequence encodes CSVPSSGANVLTF.

This clone came up once. V and J are TRBV4-1 and TRBJ2-1; D perhaps matches TRBD2 (5 bases). V was pared by 5 bases and J by 9 bases, with 8 bases between. The CDR3 spans 11 residues. Germline lookup yields CDR1 MGHRA and CDR2 YSYEKL. CDR3 DNA sequence: TGCGCCAGCAGCAACCGGGGTGAGCAGTTCTTC. It yields the protein CASSNRGEQFF.

The chain recombines TRBV5-1 with TRBJ1-1; D gene uncertain. Trimming took 0 bases from V and 4 from J, leaving 16 bases between them. Germline assignment: CDR1 SGHRS and CDR2 YFSETQ. The CDR3 spans 16 residues. CDR3 coding DNA: TGCGCCAGCAGCTTGGGGCAGGTTTCCCTGGGCACTGAAGCTTTCTTT. Its translation: CASSLGQVSLGTEAFF. Looking up the rest from reference TRBV5-1 and TRBJ1-1 gives the full variable domain: KAGVTQTPRYLIKTRGQQVTLSCSPISGHRSVSWYQQTPGQGLQFLFEYFSETQRNKGNFPGRFSGRQFSNSRSEMNVSTLELGDSALYLCASSLGQVSLGTEAFFGQGTRLTVV.

J is TRBJ2-5 and V is TRBV18; D could derive from TRBD1 or TRBD2 (5 bases each). The J call is in doubt because the DNA end fits TRBJ2-7 better. The germline V gene encodes CDR1 KGHSH and CDR2 LQKENI. The CDR3 extends over 13 amino acids. The CDR3 region is CASSPGTNYEQYF. Written as DNA, the CDR3 is TGTGCCAGCTCACCAGGGACCAATTACGAGCAGTACTTC.

V and J are TRBV5-1 and TRBJ1-6; 9 nucleotides line up with TRBD1. Germline V lookup: CDR1 SGHRS, CDR2 YFSETQ. J was trimmed by 6 bases and V by 2 bases; bases with no gene match: 6. The CDR3 consists of 16 residues. The CDR3 DNA sequence: TGCGCCAGCAGCTTTACGGACAGGGGTCGTAATTCACCCCTCCACTTT. It is translated as CASSFTDRGRNSPLHF.